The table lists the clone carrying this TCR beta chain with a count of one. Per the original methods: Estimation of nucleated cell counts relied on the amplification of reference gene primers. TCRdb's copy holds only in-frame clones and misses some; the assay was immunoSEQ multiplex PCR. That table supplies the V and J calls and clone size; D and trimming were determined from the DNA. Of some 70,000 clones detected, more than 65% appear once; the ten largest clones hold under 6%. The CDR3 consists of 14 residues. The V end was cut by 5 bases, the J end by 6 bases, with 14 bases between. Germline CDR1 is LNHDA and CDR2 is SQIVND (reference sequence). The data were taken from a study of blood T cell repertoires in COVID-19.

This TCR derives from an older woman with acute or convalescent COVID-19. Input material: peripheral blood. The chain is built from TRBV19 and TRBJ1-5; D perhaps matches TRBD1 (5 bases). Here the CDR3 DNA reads TGTGCCAGTAGTGGTGGGGGAGGCGGTCAGCCCCAGCATTTT. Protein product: CASSGGGGGQPQHF. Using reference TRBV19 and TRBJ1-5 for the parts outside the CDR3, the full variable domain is DGGITQSPKYLFRKEGQNVTLSCEQNLNHDAMYWYRQDPGQGLRLIYYSQIVNDFQKGDIAEGYSVSREKKESFPLTVTSAQKNPTAFYLCASSGGGGGQPQHFGDGTRLSIL.